This T cell receptor beta chain appears in the sequencing data of a study of T cell responses to AZD1222 COVID-19 vaccine. Study in general: Second-dose recipients at about 4 or about 12 weeks were treated as one pooled group.

TCRdb's copy holds only in-frame clones and misses some; the assay was immunoSEQ multiplex PCR. Of over 150,000 clones listed, approximately 90% are singletons. Germline CDR1 and CDR2: SNHLY and FYNNEI. The germline V and J ends were trimmed by 8 bases and 3 bases, with 5 bases remaining between them. The CDR3 extends over 11 amino acids. Regarding the study as a whole: Donors in the cohort were predominantly white British and more often female, and clonal diversity was possibly underestimated. Recipients of AZD1222 seropositive at baseline numbered only 5 to 7. After the peak T cell response, and only then, were repertoires sampled.

This clone was observed a few times. Its antigen is still unknown. This clonotype was sampled from an adult in good health. The sequencing here drew on peripheral blood, taken on day 0 of AZD1222 vaccination. The chain couples TRBV2 to TRBJ2-1; no reliable D call. CDR3 bases: TGTGCCAGCGTTCTCTACAATGAGCAGTTCTTC. Translated, it gives CASVLYNEQFF.